This T cell receptor (beta chain) stems from a study of blood T cell repertoires in COVID-19. CDR1 is SGHTA and CDR2 is FQGNSA in the germline V gene. V lost 5 bases to trimming and J lost 9 bases, with 8 bases between them. This CDR3 contains 12 residues. Self-reported history from a screening survey and questionnaire set each donor's cohort. As originally analysed: Counts of nucleated cells, estimated from reference gene primer amplification, were obtained. Libraries were prepared by immunoSEQ multiplex PCR; TCRdb keeps only in-frame clonotypes and omits some of them. The DNA gave D and trimming, while V, J and clone size come from that table. Here the sample spans some 310,000 clones, nearly 90% being singletons.

The genes are TRBV7-2 and TRBJ1-6, with no clear D. The sample was PBMCs or T cells enriched from blood (not recorded which). The source of this sequence is a woman under 40 who had recovered from COVID-19. The CDR3 reads CASSPSSSPLHF. The CDR3 nucleotides are TGTGCCAGCAGCCCTAGTAGTTCACCCCTCCACTTT.